This TCR beta chain was captured by sequencing in a study of OX40 agonist ivuxolimab in advanced cancers. The junction had 11 bases not matched to a gene; V was cut back by 4 bases and J by 2 bases. CDR3 length equals 16 residues. In germline, CDR1 is SEHNR, CDR2 FQNEAQ (reference sequence). Assay: immunoSEQ multiplex PCR; the TCRdb copy retains only in-frame clones and omits some. The sample has under 80,000 clones, around 85% seen once; the top ten hold approximately 4.3%. This chain uses TRBV7-9 with TRBJ2-7, with 7 bases lining up with TRBD1. The TCR sequence derives from an adult with an advanced solid tumor such as melanoma, head and neck, liver or kidney cancer. This sample comprised CD4+ or CD8+ T cells sorted from blood, obtained in a trial of the OX40 agonist ivuxolimab. The CDR3 region has the DNA TGTGCCAGCAGCTCTATCAGACAGGGAGTCCCCTACGAGCAGTACTTC. Encoded protein: CASSSIRQGVPYEQYF.